This entry concerns a single T cell receptor beta chain. Its target is unknown. These data belong to a study of cytomegalovirus exposure and HLA in healthy donors. PCR amplification relied on 60 Vbeta primers (plus 13 Jbeta primers). Original methodology: Later work found about 80 million unique TCR beta chains, with 9 million to 13 million shared. Sequencing was performed with immunoSEQ multiplex PCR; in TCRdb, only in-frame clones are kept and a portion is missing. Clone size and the V and J calls come from that table; the DNA yielded D and trimming. The sample comprises fewer than 200,000 clones, approximately 82% of which are singletons, and under 2.5% rests with the top ten. Study-wide results and caveats: When presence/absence was analysed, sequencing depth was taken to be roughly uniform across donors. CMV antigen specificity of a few CMV-associated chains was confirmed in vitro. With later analysis, a missense DCLRE1C variant became linked to TCR beta V- and J-gene trimming.

With 0 bases clipped from V and 5 bases from J, the junction kept 11 bases outside the gene matches. The CDR3 sequence is 18 residues long. From germline, CDR1 is SGDLS and CDR2 YYNGEE. Sequencing used PBMCs. The J gene is TRBJ2-3, the V gene TRBV9, with 11 bases fitting TRBD2. The clonotype originates from a woman in her thirties in good health and CMV-seronegative. Written as DNA, the CDR3 is TGTGCCAGCAGCGTAGGGACTAGCGGGCCCTGGTTCCAAGATACGCAGTATTTT. It is translated as CASSVGTSGPWFQDTQYF.